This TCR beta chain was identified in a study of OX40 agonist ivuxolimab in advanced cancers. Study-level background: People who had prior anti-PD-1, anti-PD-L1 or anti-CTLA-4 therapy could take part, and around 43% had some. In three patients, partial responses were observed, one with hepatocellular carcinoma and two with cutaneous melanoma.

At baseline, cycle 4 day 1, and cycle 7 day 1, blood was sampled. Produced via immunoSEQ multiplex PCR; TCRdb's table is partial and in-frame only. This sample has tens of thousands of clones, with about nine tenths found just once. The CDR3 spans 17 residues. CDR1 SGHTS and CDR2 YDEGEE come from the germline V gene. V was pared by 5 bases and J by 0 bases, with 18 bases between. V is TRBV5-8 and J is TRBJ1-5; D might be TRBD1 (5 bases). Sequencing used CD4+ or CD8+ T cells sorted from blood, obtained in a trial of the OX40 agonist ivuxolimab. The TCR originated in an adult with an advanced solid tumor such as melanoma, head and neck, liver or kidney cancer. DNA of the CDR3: TGTGCCAGCAGTTCCCCCGTATTTGGGGGTAGCAATCAGCCCCAGCATTTT. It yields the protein CASSSPVFGGSNQPQHF.